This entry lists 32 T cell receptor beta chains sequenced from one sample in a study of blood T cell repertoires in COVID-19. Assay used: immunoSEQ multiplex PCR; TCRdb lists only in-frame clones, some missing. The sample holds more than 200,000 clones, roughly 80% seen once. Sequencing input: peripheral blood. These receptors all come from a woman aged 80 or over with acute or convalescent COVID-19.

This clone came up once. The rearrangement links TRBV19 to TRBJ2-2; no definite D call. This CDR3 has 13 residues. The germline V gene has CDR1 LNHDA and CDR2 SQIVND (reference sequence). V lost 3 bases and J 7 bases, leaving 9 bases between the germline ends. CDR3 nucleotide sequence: TGTGCCAGTAGTATTCTCCCGGGCGGGGAGCTGTTTTTT. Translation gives CASSILPGGELFF.

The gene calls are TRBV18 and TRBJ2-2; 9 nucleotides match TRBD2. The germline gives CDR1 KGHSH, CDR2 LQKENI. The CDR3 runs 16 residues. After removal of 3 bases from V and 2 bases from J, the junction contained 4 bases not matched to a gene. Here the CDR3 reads CASSPSGGPNTGELFF. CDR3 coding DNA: TGTGCCAGCTCACCTAGCGGGGGCCCTAACACCGGGGAGCTGTTTTTT.

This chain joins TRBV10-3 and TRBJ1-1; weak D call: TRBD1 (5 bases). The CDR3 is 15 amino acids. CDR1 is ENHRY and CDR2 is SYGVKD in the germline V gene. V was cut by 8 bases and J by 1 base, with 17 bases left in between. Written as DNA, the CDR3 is TGTGCCATCGCGTGGGGGGGGGACCCGAACACTGAAGCTTTCTTT. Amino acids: CAIAWGGDPNTEAFF.

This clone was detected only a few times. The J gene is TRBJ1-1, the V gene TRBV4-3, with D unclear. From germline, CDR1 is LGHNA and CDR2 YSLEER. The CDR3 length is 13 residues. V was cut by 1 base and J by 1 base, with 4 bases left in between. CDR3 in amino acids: CASSQGGNTEAFF. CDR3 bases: TGCGCCAGCAGCCAAGGAGGGAACACTGAAGCTTTCTTT.

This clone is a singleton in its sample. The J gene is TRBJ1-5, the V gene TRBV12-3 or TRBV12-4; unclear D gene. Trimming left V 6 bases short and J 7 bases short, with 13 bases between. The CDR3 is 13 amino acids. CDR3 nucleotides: TGTGCCAGCAGCCCCCGCGGTGGGCAGCCCCAGCATTTT. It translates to CASSPRGGQPQHF.

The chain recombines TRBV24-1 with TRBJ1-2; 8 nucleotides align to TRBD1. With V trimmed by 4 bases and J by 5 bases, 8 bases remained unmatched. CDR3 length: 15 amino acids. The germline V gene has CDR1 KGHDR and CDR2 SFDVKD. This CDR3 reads CATSDRTGSGYGYTF. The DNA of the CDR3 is TGTGCCACCAGTGACCGGACAGGGTCGGGGTATGGCTACACCTTC.

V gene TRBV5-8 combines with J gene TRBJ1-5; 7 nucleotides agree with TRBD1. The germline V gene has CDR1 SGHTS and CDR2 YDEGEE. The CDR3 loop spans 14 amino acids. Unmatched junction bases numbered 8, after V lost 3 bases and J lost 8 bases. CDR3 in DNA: TGTGCCAGCAGCTGGCCGGACAGGTGGGAGCCCCAGCATTTT. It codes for CASSWPDRWEPQHF.

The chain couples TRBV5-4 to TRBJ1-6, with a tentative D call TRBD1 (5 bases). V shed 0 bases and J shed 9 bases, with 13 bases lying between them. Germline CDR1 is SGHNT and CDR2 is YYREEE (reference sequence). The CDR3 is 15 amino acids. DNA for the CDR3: TGTGCCAGCAGCTTGGGGTATGGCGGGGGTTCACCCCTCCACTTT. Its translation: CASSLGYGGGSPLHF.

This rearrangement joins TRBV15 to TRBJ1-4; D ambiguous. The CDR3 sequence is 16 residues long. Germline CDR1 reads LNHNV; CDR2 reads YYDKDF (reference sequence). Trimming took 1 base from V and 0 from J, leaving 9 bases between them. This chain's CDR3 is CATSRVVNPTNEKLFF. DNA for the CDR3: TGTGCCACCAGCAGAGTTGTCAATCCAACTAATGAAAAACTGTTTTTT.

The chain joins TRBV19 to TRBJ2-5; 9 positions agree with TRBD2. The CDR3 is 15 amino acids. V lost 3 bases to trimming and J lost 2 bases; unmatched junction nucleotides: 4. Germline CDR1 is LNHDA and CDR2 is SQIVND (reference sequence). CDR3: CASSIPAGGQETQYF. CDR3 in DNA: TGTGCCAGTAGTATTCCGGCGGGGGGGCAAGAGACCCAGTACTTC.

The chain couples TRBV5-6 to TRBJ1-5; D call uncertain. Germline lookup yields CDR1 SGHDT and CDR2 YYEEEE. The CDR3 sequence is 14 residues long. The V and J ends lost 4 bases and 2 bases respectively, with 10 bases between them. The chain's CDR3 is CASSHGMGNQPQHF. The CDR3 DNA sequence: TGTGCCAGCAGCCACGGGATGGGCAATCAGCCCCAGCATTTT.

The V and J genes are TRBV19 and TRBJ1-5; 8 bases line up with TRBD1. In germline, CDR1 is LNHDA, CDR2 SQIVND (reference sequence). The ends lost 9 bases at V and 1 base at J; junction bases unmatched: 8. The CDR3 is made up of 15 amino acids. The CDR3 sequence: CASEDWTGSNQPQHF. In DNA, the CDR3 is TGTGCCAGCGAAGATTGGACAGGGAGCAATCAGCCCCAGCATTTT.

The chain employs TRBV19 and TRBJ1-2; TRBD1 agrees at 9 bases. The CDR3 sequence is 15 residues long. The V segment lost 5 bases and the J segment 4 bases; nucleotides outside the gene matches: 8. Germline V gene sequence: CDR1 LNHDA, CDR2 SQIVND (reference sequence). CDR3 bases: TGTGCCAGTAGTCCTGGGGACAGGGTTTTCTATGGCTACACCTTC. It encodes CASSPGDRVFYGYTF.

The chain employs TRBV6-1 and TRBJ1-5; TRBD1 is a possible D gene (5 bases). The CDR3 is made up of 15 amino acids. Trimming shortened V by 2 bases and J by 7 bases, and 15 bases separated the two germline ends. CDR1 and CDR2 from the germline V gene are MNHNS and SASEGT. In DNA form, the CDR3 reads TGTGCCAGCAGTGAACGGGTGGGGGGGAGGCAGCCCCAGCATTTT. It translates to CASSERVGGRQPQHF.

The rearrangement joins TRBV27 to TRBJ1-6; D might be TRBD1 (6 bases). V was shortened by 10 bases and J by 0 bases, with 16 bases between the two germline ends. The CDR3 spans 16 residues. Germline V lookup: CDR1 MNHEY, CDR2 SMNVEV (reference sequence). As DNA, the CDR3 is TGTGCCACGGGAGGGGGTGCCAGCTCCTATAATTCACCCCTCCACTTT. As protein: CATGGGASSYNSPLHF.

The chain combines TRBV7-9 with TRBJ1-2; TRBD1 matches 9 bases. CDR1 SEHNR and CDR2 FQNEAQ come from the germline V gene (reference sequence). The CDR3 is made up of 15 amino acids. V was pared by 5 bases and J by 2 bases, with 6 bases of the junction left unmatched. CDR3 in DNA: TGTGCCAGCAGCATAAGGGACAGGGAGAACTATGGCTACACCTTC. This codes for CASSIRDRENYGYTF.

CDR3 nucleotide sequence: TGTGCCAGCAACCTCCGGGACAGGGTGAATGAGCAGTTCTTC. Translating it yields CASNLRDRVNEQFF. V usage is TRBV28 and J usage is TRBJ2-1; 9 bases are a match to TRBD1. This CDR3 region has 14 residues. The V and J ends lost 7 bases and 7 bases, in that order; junction bases with no gene match: 8. CDR1 MDHEN and CDR2 SYDVKM come from the germline V gene.

CDR3 in amino acids: CASTLDRFNQPQHF. The CDR3 DNA follows: TGTGCCAGCACTCTGGACAGGTTCAATCAGCCCCAGCATTTT. This chain joins TRBV6-5 and TRBJ1-5; 7 nucleotides line up with TRBD1. The germline CDR1 and CDR2 sequences are MNHEY and SVGAGI. The CDR3 has 14 amino acids. Trimming took 7 bases from V and 3 from J; bases not matched to a gene: 6.

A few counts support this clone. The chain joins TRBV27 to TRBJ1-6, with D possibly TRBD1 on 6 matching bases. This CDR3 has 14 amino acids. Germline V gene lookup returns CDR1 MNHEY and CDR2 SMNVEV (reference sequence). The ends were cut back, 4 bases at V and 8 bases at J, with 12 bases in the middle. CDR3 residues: CASSWIQGDSPLHF. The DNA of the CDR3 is TGTGCCAGCAGTTGGATACAGGGTGATTCACCCCTCCACTTT.

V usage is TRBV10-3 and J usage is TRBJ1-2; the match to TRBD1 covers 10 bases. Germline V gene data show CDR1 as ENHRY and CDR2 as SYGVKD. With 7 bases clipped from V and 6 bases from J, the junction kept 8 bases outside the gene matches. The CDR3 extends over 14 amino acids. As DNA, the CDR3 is TGTGCCATCACCGACGACAGGGGGCTTCATGGCTACACCTTC. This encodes CAITDDRGLHGYTF.

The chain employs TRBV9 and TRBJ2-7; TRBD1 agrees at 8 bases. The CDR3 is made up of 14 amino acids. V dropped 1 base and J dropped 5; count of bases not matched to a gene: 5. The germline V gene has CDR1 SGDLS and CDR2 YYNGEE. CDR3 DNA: TGTGCCAGCAGCGTATTAACAGGGGGAGACGAGCAGTACTTC. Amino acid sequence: CASSVLTGGDEQYF.

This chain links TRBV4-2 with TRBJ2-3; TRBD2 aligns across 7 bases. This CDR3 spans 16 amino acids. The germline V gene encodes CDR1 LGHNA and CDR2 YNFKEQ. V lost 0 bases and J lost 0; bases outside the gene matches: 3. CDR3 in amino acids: CASSQDTGRSTDTQYF. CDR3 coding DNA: TGTGCCAGCAGCCAAGATACCGGGAGGAGCACAGATACGCAGTATTTT.

The CDR3 loop is CASILRLAGEAGELFF. Here the CDR3 DNA reads TGTGCCAGCATCTTACGACTAGCGGGAGAGGCCGGGGAGCTGTTTTTT. The chain is built from TRBV5-6 and TRBJ2-2; 12 bases match TRBD2. The germline gives CDR1 SGHDT, CDR2 YYEEEE. The CDR3 contains 16 residues. Losses at the gene ends were 6 bases for V and 6 bases for J; bases not matched to a gene: 9.

The CDR3 nucleotides are TGTGCCAGTAGTTTTGGCGAAAAACTGTTTTTT. Translating it yields CASSFGEKLFF. The chain links TRBV19 to TRBJ1-4, with D unclear. CDR1 is LNHDA and CDR2 is SQIVND in the germline V gene (reference sequence). The CDR3 loop spans 11 amino acids. With 5 bases removed from V and 8 bases from J, the gap between germline ends came to 6 bases.

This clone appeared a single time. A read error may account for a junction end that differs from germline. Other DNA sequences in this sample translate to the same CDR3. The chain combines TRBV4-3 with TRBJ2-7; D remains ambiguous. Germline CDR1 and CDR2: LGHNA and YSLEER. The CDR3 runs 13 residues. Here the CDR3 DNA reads TGCGCCAGTAGCCAGGAAACCAGAGGCGAGCAGTACTTC. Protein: CASSQETRGEQYF.

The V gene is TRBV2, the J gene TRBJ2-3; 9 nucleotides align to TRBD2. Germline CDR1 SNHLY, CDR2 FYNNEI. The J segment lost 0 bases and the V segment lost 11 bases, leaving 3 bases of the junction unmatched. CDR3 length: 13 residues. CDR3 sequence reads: CAGLARSTDTQYF. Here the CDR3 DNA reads TGTGCCGGACTAGCGAGAAGCACAGATACGCAGTATTTT.

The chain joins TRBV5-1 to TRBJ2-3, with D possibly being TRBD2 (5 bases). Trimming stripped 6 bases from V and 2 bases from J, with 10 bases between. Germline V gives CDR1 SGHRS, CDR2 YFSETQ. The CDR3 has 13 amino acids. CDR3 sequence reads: CASTVDSTDTQYF. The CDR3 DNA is TGCGCCAGCACCGTGGACTCCACAGATACGCAGTATTTT.

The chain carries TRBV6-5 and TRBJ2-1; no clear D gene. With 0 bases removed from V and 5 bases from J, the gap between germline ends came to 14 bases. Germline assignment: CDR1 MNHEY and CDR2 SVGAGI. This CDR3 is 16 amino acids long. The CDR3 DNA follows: TGTGCCAGCAGTTACTCGGGCCCCTACAAGGACAATGAGCAGTTCTTC. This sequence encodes CASSYSGPYKDNEQFF.

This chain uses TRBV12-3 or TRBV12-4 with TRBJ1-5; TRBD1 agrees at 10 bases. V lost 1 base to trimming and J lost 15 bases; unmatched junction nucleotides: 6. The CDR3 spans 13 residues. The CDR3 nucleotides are TGTGCCAGCAGTTTAGGGGACAGGGGATGGAGGCATTTT. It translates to CASSLGDRGWRHF.

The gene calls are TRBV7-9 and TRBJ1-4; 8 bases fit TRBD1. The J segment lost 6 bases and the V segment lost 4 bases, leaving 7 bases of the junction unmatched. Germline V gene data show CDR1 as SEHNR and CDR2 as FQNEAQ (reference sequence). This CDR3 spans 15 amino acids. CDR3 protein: CASSSFTGGYEKLFF. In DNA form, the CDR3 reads TGTGCCAGCAGCTCTTTTACAGGGGGATATGAAAAACTGTTTTTT.

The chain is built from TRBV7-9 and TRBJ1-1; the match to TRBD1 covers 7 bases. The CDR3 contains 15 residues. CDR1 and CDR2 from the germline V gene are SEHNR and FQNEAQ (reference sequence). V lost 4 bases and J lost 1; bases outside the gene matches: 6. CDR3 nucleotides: TGTGCCAGCAGCTCCGGACAGGCGACGAACACTGAAGCTTTCTTT. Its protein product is CASSSGQATNTEAFF.

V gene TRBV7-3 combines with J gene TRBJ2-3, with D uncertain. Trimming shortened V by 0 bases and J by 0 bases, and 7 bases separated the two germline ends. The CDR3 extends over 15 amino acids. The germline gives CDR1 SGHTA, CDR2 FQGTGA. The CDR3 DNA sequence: TGTGCCAGCAGCTTAACGGCTGAAAGCACAGATACGCAGTATTTT. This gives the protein CASSLTAESTDTQYF.